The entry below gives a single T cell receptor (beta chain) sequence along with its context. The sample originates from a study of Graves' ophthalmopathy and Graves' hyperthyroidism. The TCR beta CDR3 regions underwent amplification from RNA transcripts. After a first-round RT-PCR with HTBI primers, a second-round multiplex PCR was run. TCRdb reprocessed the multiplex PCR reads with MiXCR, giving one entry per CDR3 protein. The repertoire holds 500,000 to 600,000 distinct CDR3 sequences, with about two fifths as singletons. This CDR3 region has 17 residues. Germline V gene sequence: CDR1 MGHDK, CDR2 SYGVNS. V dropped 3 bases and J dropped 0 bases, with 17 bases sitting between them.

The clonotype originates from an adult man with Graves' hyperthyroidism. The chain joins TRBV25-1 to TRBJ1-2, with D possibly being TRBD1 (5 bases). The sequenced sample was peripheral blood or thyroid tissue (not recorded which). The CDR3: CASSEDNGAGPNYGYTF. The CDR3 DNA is TGTGCCAGCAGTGAGGATAATGGGGCAGGACCTAACTATGGCTACACCTTC.